The 14 T cell receptor beta chains below were found in one sample sequenced in a study of blood T cell repertoires in COVID-19. Repertoires were generated with immunoSEQ multiplex PCR, while TCRdb's copy carries only in-frame clones and drops some. The sample yields some 180,000 clones, over 80% seen once. Sequencing was performed on peripheral blood. These TCRs come from an older woman with COVID-19, enrolled during active disease.

The chain employs TRBV5-5 and TRBJ1-6; D perhaps matches TRBD1 (5 bases). The CDR3 spans 15 residues. The V gene lost 4 bases and the J gene lost 6 bases, with 14 bases spanning the gap. Per germline, CDR1 SGHKS and CDR2 YYEKEE (reference sequence). CDR3 bases: TGTGCCAGCAGCCTGTTGGGACTGACTAATTCACCCCTCCACTTT. Amino acids: CASSLLGLTNSPLHF.

This chain connects TRBV5-4 to TRBJ2-2; D not certain. The CDR3 is 13 residues long. Germline CDR1 is SGHNT and CDR2 is YYREEE (reference sequence). Trimming pared 1 base from V and 7 bases from J, leaving 8 bases between. The CDR3 loop is CASSLRSDGELFF. The DNA for the CDR3 is TGTGCCAGCAGCTTGCGGTCTGACGGGGAGCTGTTTTTT.

In this sample, this clone turned up once. This chain links TRBV6-5 with TRBJ1-1, with 7 bases fitting TRBD1. The ends lost 2 bases at V and 5 bases at J; junction bases unmatched: 8. The V gene's germline CDR1 is MNHEY and CDR2 SVGAGI. The CDR3 spans 15 residues. The DNA of the CDR3 is TGTGCCAGCAGTTACAATGCCAGGGGGTATACTGAAGCTTTCTTT. This gives the protein CASSYNARGYTEAFF.

The gene calls are TRBV28 and TRBJ2-7; 8 bases map to TRBD1. After removal of 7 bases from V and 2 bases from J, the junction contained 1 base not matched to a gene. Looked up from germline, CDR1 is MDHEN and CDR2 is SYDVKM. The CDR3 extends over 12 amino acids. The CDR3 sequence is CASNRGTYEQYV. The DNA of the CDR3 is TGTGCCAGCAACAGGGGGACCTACGAGCAGTACGTC.

This chain joins TRBV5-6 and TRBJ2-6; 9 bases agree with TRBD1. The CDR3 sequence is 18 residues long. The germline CDR1 and CDR2 sequences are SGHDT and YYEEEE. The V and J ends lost 4 bases and 0 bases, in that order; junction bases with no gene match: 8. DNA for the CDR3: TGTGCCAGCAGCACCGGGACAGGGTTCACCTCTGGGGCCAACGTCCTGACTTTC. Translation gives CASSTGTGFTSGANVLTF.

The chain recombines TRBV6-5 with TRBJ2-7, with 7 bases identical to TRBD1. With V trimmed by 5 bases and J by 0 bases, 4 bases remained unmatched. This CDR3 spans 14 amino acids. Germline values: CDR1 MNHEY, CDR2 SVGAGI. CDR3 sequence (DNA): TGTGCCAGCAGTCGAACAGGGGTCTCCTACGAGCAGTACTTC. Translated: CASSRTGVSYEQYF.

This clone has more than one count but fewer than ten. The chain couples TRBV19 to TRBJ1-1; TRBD1 matches 10 bases. This CDR3 contains 16 residues. The ends lost 7 bases at V and 3 bases at J; junction bases unmatched: 11. Germline V gives CDR1 LNHDA, CDR2 SQIVND (reference sequence). CDR3 amino acids: CASKSGTGARDTEAFF. CDR3 in DNA: TGTGCCAGTAAATCCGGGACAGGGGCCAGGGACACTGAAGCTTTCTTT.

The V and J genes are TRBV19 and TRBJ1-5; 8 bases align to TRBD1. Germline trimming cut 3 bases from V and 2 bases from J; bases unmatched to any gene: 9. CDR3 size: 17 residues. The germline V gene has CDR1 LNHDA and CDR2 SQIVND (reference sequence). The CDR3 region is CASSIGAGGEGNQPQHF. CDR3 coding DNA: TGTGCCAGTAGTATTGGCGCAGGGGGCGAGGGCAATCAGCCCCAGCATTTT.

This clone was detected a few times. The chain recombines TRBV2 with TRBJ2-7; 7 nucleotides agree with TRBD1. The germline V gene encodes CDR1 SNHLY and CDR2 FYNNEI. The ends lost 6 bases at V and 2 bases at J; junction bases unmatched: 4. This CDR3 comprises 13 residues. The CDR3 nucleotides read TGTGCCAGCAGCGGACAGGTTCCCTACGAGCAGTACGTC. Translation gives CASSGQVPYEQYV.

The chain links TRBV28 to TRBJ2-3, with a possible D match to TRBD2 (5 bases). Trimming stripped 3 bases from V and 1 base from J, with 11 bases between. The CDR3 spans 15 residues. The germline CDR1 and CDR2 sequences are MDHEN and SYDVKM. CDR3 sequence (DNA): TGTGCCAGCAGTTTGGTAGCGCCACGCACAGATACGCAGTATTTT. This translates into CASSLVAPRTDTQYF.

The rearrangement links TRBV6-2 or TRBV6-3 to TRBJ1-1; D is unresolved. Germline CDR1 and CDR2: MNHEY and SVGEGT. Trimming cost V 0 bases and J 4 bases, with 9 bases left between them. This CDR3 spans 14 amino acids. This CDR3 reads CASSYSRGVTEAFF. The CDR3 bases are TGTGCCAGCAGTTACTCGCGGGGAGTCACTGAAGCTTTCTTT.

This clone was counted a few times. This sequence joins TRBV7-9 and TRBJ1-6, with 9 nucleotides matching TRBD1. From germline, CDR1 is SEHNR and CDR2 FQNEAQ (reference sequence). CDR3 length: 15 residues. The V segment lost 2 bases and the J segment 6 bases; nucleotides outside the gene matches: 2. This chain's CDR3 is CASSLLGQGNSPLHF. The DNA for the CDR3 is TGTGCCAGCAGCTTATTGGGACAGGGTAATTCACCCCTCCACTTT.

The chain carries TRBV28 and TRBJ2-3; D remains unclear. Germline values: CDR1 MDHEN, CDR2 SYDVKM. The V gene lost 1 base and the J gene lost 4 bases, with 9 bases spanning the gap. The CDR3 is made up of 14 amino acids. The CDR3 sequence: CASSLLVAPDTQYF. The CDR3 bases are TGTGCCAGCAGTTTATTGGTAGCTCCAGATACGCAGTATTTT. Using reference TRBV28 and TRBJ2-3 for the parts outside the CDR3, the full variable domain is DVKVTQSSRYLVKRTGEKVFLECVQDMDHENMFWYRQDPGLGLRLIYFSYDVKMKEKGDIPEGYSVSREKKERFSLILESASTNQTSMYLCASSLLVAPDTQYFGPGTRLTVL.

The chain links TRBV6-1 to TRBJ2-5; 15 positions agree with TRBD2. CDR3 length: 18 amino acids. The J segment lost 0 bases and the V segment lost 4 bases, leaving 6 bases of the junction unmatched. The germline gives CDR1 MNHNS, CDR2 SASEGT. The CDR3 sequence is CASSGGLAGGPYQETQYF. Written as DNA, the CDR3 is TGTGCCAGCAGTGGGGGACTAGCGGGGGGCCCGTACCAAGAGACCCAGTACTTC.